One sample yielded the 30 T cell receptor beta chains listed below, sequenced in a study of T cell clonality in common variable immunodeficiency. Clones were sequenced by immunoSEQ multiplex PCR, and TCRdb holds only the in-frame ones, with some missing. Singletons are absent from the sample, which has 50,000 to 55,000 clones. Sequencing used peripheral blood mononuclear cells. The receptors stem from a person aged 18 to 69 in good health.

This clone was detected many times. A much larger clone lies a single base off, so this may be a read error. The read ends 3 residues before the CDR3 terminus; that terminus is restored from the germline J gene. V gene TRBV30 combines with J gene TRBJ2-3, with D possibly TRBD1 on 7 matching bases. This CDR3 has 18 residues. Germline values: CDR1 GTSNPN, CDR2 SVGIG (reference sequence). The CDR3 region is CAWPQEGTEEPSNQPQYF. The sequenced part of the CDR3 DNA is TGTGCCTGGCCCCAGGAGGGGACAGAGGAACCTAGCAATCAGCCG.

This clone was recorded at least ten times. Coverage ceases 3 residues before the CDR3 finishes, and the germline J gene fills in the end. The rearrangement joins TRBV7-2 to TRBJ2-5, with TRBD1 identical over 8 bases. V dropped 5 bases and J dropped 4; count of bases not matched to a gene: 6. This CDR3 has 14 residues. CDR1 and CDR2 from the germline V gene are SGHTA and FQGNSA. CDR3: CASSLSRGPETQYF. The part of the CDR3 DNA that was read is TGTGCCAGCAGCCTGAGCAGGGGGCCAGAGACC.

This clone was seen at least ten times. The CDR3 end lies 3 residues beyond the end of the read and is filled in from the germline J gene. The V gene is TRBV7-2, the J gene TRBJ2-1; 7 bases map to TRBD2. The CDR3 covers 14 residues. V dropped 4 bases and J dropped 7; count of bases not matched to a gene: 7. Germline lookup yields CDR1 SGHTA and CDR2 FQGNSA. The CDR3 protein is CASSSATSRNEQFF. The sequenced CDR3 bases are TGTGCCAGCAGCTCAGCGACTAGCAGGAATGAG.

This clone appeared many times. The CDR3 goes on 3 residues after the read ends, and that part is filled in from the germline J gene. The chain recombines TRBV6-2 or TRBV6-3 with TRBJ2-1; 9 nucleotides line up with TRBD2. The CDR3 contains 15 residues. With V trimmed by 0 bases and J by 3 bases, 0 bases remained unmatched. Germline lookup yields CDR1 MNHEY and CDR2 SVGEGT. The CDR3 loop is CASSYSSGGYNEQFF. The CDR3 bases that were read are TGTGCCAGCAGTTACTCTAGCGGGGGCTACAATGAG.

Concerning this clone: The DNA ends 3 residues before the CDR3 does, and the rest of the CDR3 is filled in from the germline J gene. The rearrangement joins TRBV19 to TRBJ1-1; no reliable D call. The CDR3 covers 12 residues. Germline assignment: CDR1 LNHDA and CDR2 SQIVND (reference sequence). The part of the CDR3 DNA that was read is TGTGCCAGTAGTATGGGCCAGAAGACC. The encoded protein is CASSMGQKT. In full, the CDR3 is CASSMGQKTAFF. Together with reference TRBV19 and TRBJ1-1, the CDR3 gives the full variable domain: DGGITQSPKYLFRKEGQNVTLSCEQNLNHDAMYWYRQDPGQGLRLIYYSQIVNDFQKGDIAEGYSVSREKKESFPLTVTSAQKNPTAFYLCASSMGQKTAFFGQGTRLTVV.

This clone has a count of ten or more. The missing CDR3 end, 3 residues past where the read stops, is filled in from the germline J gene. This chain connects TRBV7-8 to TRBJ1-4, with unresolved D. This CDR3 comprises 14 residues. Germline CDR1 SGHVS, CDR2 FQNEAQ. V shed 4 bases and J shed 5 bases, with 11 bases lying between them. Here the CDR3 reads CASSSTRVNEKLFF. The part of the CDR3 DNA that was read is TGTGCCAGCAGCTCAACTAGGGTAAATGAAAAA.

This clone was detected ten times or more. The read finishes 3 residues shy of the CDR3 end, and the germline J gene is used to complete it. This sequence joins TRBV7-2 and TRBJ2-2, with D uncertain. Germline CDR1 and CDR2: SGHTA and FQGNSA. The CDR3 extends over 13 amino acids. Trimming pared 1 base from V and 7 bases from J, leaving 7 bases between. CDR3 DNA (partial): TGTGCCAGCAGCTTAGTTCTCAGCGGGGAG. This gives the protein CASSLVLSGE. The whole CDR3 sequence reads CASSLVLSGELFF. The complete variable domain, with remaining parts taken from reference TRBV7-2 and TRBJ2-2, reads GAGVSQSPSNKVTEKGKDVELRCDPISGHTALYWYRQSLGQGLEFLIYFQGNSAPDKSGLPSDRFSAERTGGSVSTLTIQRTQQEDSAVYLCASSLVLSGELFFGEGSRLTVL.

This clone was detected a few times. The read ends 3 residues before the CDR3 terminus; that terminus is restored from the germline J gene. The J gene is TRBJ2-7, the V gene TRBV19, with D maybe TRBD2 (5 bases). The V and J ends lost 4 bases and 0 bases respectively, with 13 bases between them. The CDR3 totals 15 residues. CDR1 is LNHDA, CDR2 SQIVND, per germline (reference sequence). The CDR3 sequence is CASSRVRGTSYEQYF. CDR3 bases read: TGTGCCAGTAGTAGGGTTCGGGGAACCTCCTACGAG. The full variable domain, in which reference TRBV19 and TRBJ2-7 provide the parts outside the CDR3, is DGGITQSPKYLFRKEGQNVTLSCEQNLNHDAMYWYRQDPGQGLRLIYYSQIVNDFQKGDIAEGYSVSREKKESFPLTVTSAQKNPTAFYLCASSRVRGTSYEQYFGPGTRLTVT.

Concerning this clone itself: The sequenced fragment ends 3 residues before the CDR3 boundary, so the rest is inferred from the germline J gene. The chain uses TRBV7-2 and TRBJ2-3; the match to TRBD2 covers 7 bases. The CDR3 has 13 residues. CDR1 and CDR2 from the germline V gene are SGHTA and FQGNSA. CDR3 DNA (partial): TGTGCCAGCAGCTTAGGGCTAGCGGAGACG. Protein: CASSLGLAET. The entire CDR3 protein is CASSLGLAETQYF.

Concerning this clone: The observed sequence ends 3 residues before the CDR3 terminus, with the missing tail filled in from the germline J gene. V is TRBV19 and J is TRBJ1-2, with 10 bases aligning to TRBD1. The CDR3 is made up of 15 amino acids. V shed 7 bases, J shed 1 base, and the junction held 6 bases outside the gene matches. Germline assignment: CDR1 LNHDA and CDR2 SQIVND (reference sequence). CDR3 amino acids: CASNPGQGINYGYTF. CDR3 bases read: TGTGCCAGTAACCCGGGACAGGGGATTAACTATGGC. The whole variable domain, remainder taken from reference TRBV19 and TRBJ1-2, is DGGITQSPKYLFRKEGQNVTLSCEQNLNHDAMYWYRQDPGQGLRLIYYSQIVNDFQKGDIAEGYSVSREKKESFPLTVTSAQKNPTAFYLCASNPGQGINYGYTFGSGTRLTVV.

This clone was detected many times. The observed sequence ends 3 residues before the CDR3 terminus, with the missing tail filled in from the germline J gene. This chain links TRBV20-1 with TRBJ2-7, with D uncertain. Trimming shortened V by 3 bases and J by 6 bases, and 15 bases separated the two germline ends. Germline CDR1 is DFQATT and CDR2 is SNEGSKA (reference sequence). CDR3 length: 13 residues. The covered CDR3 bases are TGCAGTGCTAGTAGCCTTCCTGCTTCCGAG. Its translation: CSASSLPASE. The entire CDR3 protein reads CSASSLPASEQYF.

Regarding this clone: The CDR3 end falls 3 residues outside the read, so it is completed with the germline J gene. The chain employs TRBV30 and TRBJ1-1; D perhaps matches TRBD1 (5 bases). The germline V gene encodes CDR1 GTSNPN and CDR2 SVGIG (reference sequence). The CDR3 contains 13 residues. The CDR3 loop reads CAWSAGTTVTAFF. The CDR3 bases that were read are TGTGCCTGGAGCGCTGGGACTACTGTTACG.

Ten or more counts support this clone. Sequencing ends 3 residues short of the CDR3 end; the germline J gene provides the rest. The chain couples TRBV5-1 to TRBJ2-1; 8 nucleotides line up with TRBD2. CDR1 is SGHRS and CDR2 is YFSETQ in the germline V gene. This CDR3 region has 14 residues. The J segment lost 7 bases and the V segment lost 0 bases, leaving 3 bases of the junction unmatched. CDR3 in amino acids: CASSLGTSMNEQFF. CDR3 DNA, as far as it was read: TGCGCCAGCAGCTTGGGGACTAGCATGAATGAG.

This clone was seen repeatedly, ten times or more. The CDR3 extends 3 residues past the end of the read, so its final part is completed from the germline J gene. This sequence joins TRBV19 and TRBJ1-2; perhaps TRBD1 as D (5 bases). Trimming cost V 3 bases and J 1 base, with 9 bases left between them. Germline V gene data show CDR1 as LNHDA and CDR2 as SQIVND (reference sequence). This CDR3 spans 14 amino acids. The DNA read from the CDR3 is TGTGCCAGTAGTATCGGGGACTATAACTATGGC. It specifies CASSIGDYNYG. The entire CDR3 reads CASSIGDYNYGYTF.

This clone was picked up many times. The CDR3 extends 3 residues past the end of the read, so its final part is completed from the germline J gene. V gene TRBV5-5 combines with J gene TRBJ1-1; 7 bases are shared with TRBD1. This CDR3 has 15 amino acids. The germline CDR1 and CDR2 sequences are SGHKS and YYEKEE (reference sequence). The V gene end was trimmed by 4 bases and the J gene end by 1 base; junction bases not matched to a gene: 7. The CDR3 region is CASSPQGGENTEAFF. Partial CDR3 DNA: TGTGCCAGCAGCCCTCAAGGGGGCGAGAACACTGAA.

This clone came up a few times. From the germline J gene comes the end of the CDR3, since the read stops 3 residues before it. The chain joins TRBV2 to TRBJ2-3, with D perhaps TRBD1 (5 bases). Germline V gene sequence: CDR1 SNHLY, CDR2 FYNNEI. The length of the CDR3 is 13 residues. The part of the CDR3 DNA that was read is TGTGCCAGCGTCAAGGGGTCCAATCAGCCG. Residues: CASVKGSNQP. The whole CDR3 sequence is CASVKGSNQPQYF.

This clone was seen at least ten times. The read ends 3 residues early relative to the CDR3; the germline J gene fills the gap. The chain recombines TRBV7-2 with TRBJ1-2; D remains unclear. Looked up from germline, CDR1 is SGHTA and CDR2 is FQGNSA. The CDR3 loop spans 14 amino acids. The sequenced part of the CDR3 DNA is TGTGCCAGCAGCCCCAGCACAGCGGCTATTAGC. It translates to CASSPSTAAIS. The CDR3 in its entirety is CASSPSTAAISYTF.

This clone was counted ten times or more. Read coverage stops 3 residues before the CDR3 terminus; the germline J gene supplies the remainder. The chain is built from TRBV18 and TRBJ2-5; no clear D. The germline V gene has CDR1 KGHSH and CDR2 LQKENI. CDR3 length: 12 amino acids. Trimming removed 2 bases from V and 4 bases from J, with 5 bases in between. CDR3 residues: CASSPILETQYF. The covered CDR3 bases are TGTGCCAGCTCACCAATCCTAGAGACC.

This clone was seen a few times. The sequence runs out 3 residues before the end of the CDR3; the remainder is reconstructed from the germline J gene. The chain joins TRBV7-2 to TRBJ2-1, with 10 bases that match TRBD2. In germline, CDR1 is SGHTA, CDR2 FQGNSA. Trimming took 10 bases from V and 3 from J; bases not matched to a gene: 9. This CDR3 has 15 amino acids. Incomplete CDR3 DNA: TGTGCCACTCTAGCGGGGGAGACCTACTACAATGAG. It translates to CATLAGETYYNE. The full CDR3 protein reads CATLAGETYYNEQFF.

This clone was observed many times. One junction end does not reproduce the germline sequence, and a read error may be involved. The CDR3 loop is CASSRERSGGANEQFF. CDR3 bases read: TGCGCCAGCAGCCGCGAACGGAGCGGGGGGGCAAATGAG. The V gene is TRBV4-2, the J gene TRBJ2-1; 10 bases are shared with TRBD2. The read gets to within 3 residues of the CDR3 end, and the germline J gene fills in the rest. The germline V gene encodes CDR1 LGHNA and CDR2 YNFKEQ. The CDR3 sequence is 16 residues long.

This clone was seen ten or more times. The read gets to within 3 residues of the CDR3 end, and the germline J gene fills in the rest. The chain joins TRBV7-8 to TRBJ2-3; possibly TRBD2 for D (6 bases). Trimming stripped 3 bases from V and 8 bases from J, with 9 bases between. There are 12 residues in the CDR3. Germline V gene sequence: CDR1 SGHVS, CDR2 FQNEAQ. The CDR3 here is CASSFPGLTQYF. The DNA read from the CDR3 is TGTGCCAGCAGCTTCCCGGGACTTACG.

This clone was recorded many times. With the read ending 3 residues before the CDR3 end, the germline J gene is used to fill in that end. The chain employs TRBV11-2 and TRBJ2-3; D unclear. CDR1 and CDR2 from the germline V gene are SGHAT and FQNNGV. This CDR3 is 12 amino acids long. The V gene lost 3 bases and the J gene lost 6 bases, with 7 bases spanning the gap. CDR3 sequence: CASSLAGDTQYF. The sequenced CDR3 bases are TGTGCCAGCAGCTTGGCCGGGGATACG.

At least ten counts were recorded for this clone. The missing CDR3 end, 3 residues past where the read stops, is filled in from the germline J gene. The chain employs TRBV6-4 and TRBJ2-2; possible D gene TRBD1, 6 bases. The CDR3 runs 15 residues. Germline V gene lookup returns CDR1 MRHNA and CDR2 SNTAGT. This chain's CDR3 is CASSLTGSPNEKLFF. The CDR3 bases that were read are TGTGCCAGCAGCCTCACAGGGTCGCCTAATGAAAAG.

As regards this clone: One end of the junction does not line up with germline, which may come from a read error. Other nucleotide sequences from this sample produce the same CDR3. CDR3 protein: CASSPPRAGNTIYF. The sequenced part of the CDR3 DNA is TGTGCCAGCAGCCCTCCAAGGGCTGGAAACACT. The chain combines TRBV7-9 with TRBJ1-3; D ambiguous. The CDR3 end falls 3 residues outside the read, so it is completed with the germline J gene. Germline V gene data show CDR1 as SEHNR and CDR2 as FQNEAQ (reference sequence). This CDR3 contains 14 residues.

This clone was recorded a few times. The read gets to within 3 residues of the CDR3 end, and the germline J gene fills in the rest. The chain employs TRBV7-9 and TRBJ2-7; maybe TRBD1 (7 bases). With 5 bases removed from V and 1 base from J, the gap between germline ends came to 15 bases. Germline CDR1 SEHNR, CDR2 FQNEAQ (reference sequence). The CDR3 is 15 amino acids. CDR3 bases read: TGTGCCAGCAGCCGGAGACAGGGAGGATCCTACGAG. This encodes CASSRRQGGSYE. The CDR3 reads in full as CASSRRQGGSYEQYF.

This clone came up many times. The read is 3 residues too short to cover the CDR3 end, so that end is filled in from the germline J gene. The identical CDR3 is also encoded by other nucleotide sequences in the sample. The V call is TRBV2, the J call TRBJ1-2; a possible D gene is TRBD1 (6 bases). The CDR3 has 14 residues. Trimming shortened V by 6 bases and J by 3 bases, and 14 bases separated the two germline ends. Per germline, CDR1 SNHLY and CDR2 FYNNEI. CDR3 DNA, as far as it was read: TGTGCCAGCAGGCCTGGACAGAACGACTATGGC. Protein product: CASRPGQNDYG. From start to end, the CDR3 is CASRPGQNDYGYTF.

This clone was observed at least ten times. The read ends 3 residues early relative to the CDR3; the germline J gene fills the gap. The V and J genes are TRBV19 and TRBJ2-3, with TRBD2 matching over 10 bases. This CDR3 has 14 amino acids. Germline lookup yields CDR1 LNHDA and CDR2 SQIVND (reference sequence). The junction had 8 bases not matched to a gene; V was cut back by 8 bases and J by 6 bases. The CDR3 bases that were read are TGTGCCAGTCGACCTAGCGGGGGTGGGGATACG. It yields the protein CASRPSGGGDT. The full CDR3 protein is CASRPSGGGDTQYF.

This clone came up a few times. From the germline J gene comes the end of the CDR3, since the read stops 3 residues before it. V and J are TRBV11-2 and TRBJ1-2; D is unresolved. This CDR3 spans 11 amino acids. Germline V gene lookup returns CDR1 SGHAT and CDR2 FQNNGV. The CDR3 protein is CASSPGFDYTF. The DNA read from the CDR3 is TGTGCCAGCAGCCCCGGTTTCGAC.

This clone has at least ten counts. The CDR3 extends 3 residues past the end of the read, so its final part is completed from the germline J gene. The V gene is TRBV13, the J gene TRBJ2-5; no clear D gene. CDR1 and CDR2 from the germline V gene are PRHDT and FYEKMQ (reference sequence). V lost 1 base and J 1 base, leaving 4 bases between the germline ends. The CDR3 totals 13 residues. CDR3 DNA, as far as it was read: TGTGCCAGCAGCTTAGTACTCCAAGAGACC. Protein sequence: CASSLVLQET. In full, the CDR3 is CASSLVLQETQYF.

This clone was observed at least ten times. Read sequence stops 3 residues before the CDR3 end, and the germline J gene provides the missing end. This chain uses TRBV4-2 with TRBJ2-2; D might be TRBD2 (6 bases). Trimming pared 4 bases from V and 1 base from J, leaving 16 bases between. The V gene's germline CDR1 is LGHNA and CDR2 YNFKEQ. The CDR3 has 17 residues. The CDR3 spells CASSRAGTPQNTGELFF. The sequenced CDR3 bases are TGTGCCAGCAGCCGAGCCGGGACTCCACAGAACACCGGGGAG.